The 30 T cell receptor beta chains below all came from one sample that was sequenced in a study of T cell changes during pregnancy in multiple sclerosis. Sequencing was performed with immunoSEQ multiplex PCR; in TCRdb, only in-frame clones are kept and a portion is missing. The table has about 44,000 clones, about 95% seen once. Source: peripheral blood, taken in the second trimester of pregnancy. The receptors derive from a female donor with multiple sclerosis, enrolled in a pregnancy study.

The chain combines TRBV9 with TRBJ2-7, with 7 bases lining up with TRBD2. CDR1 is SGDLS and CDR2 is YYNGEE in the germline V gene. The J segment lost 1 base and the V segment lost 5 bases, leaving 9 bases of the junction unmatched. This CDR3 contains 15 residues. CDR3 nucleotides: TGTGCCAGCAGTCAAGAGGCGGGAGCGTCCTACGAGCAGTACTTC. It codes for CASSQEAGASYEQYF.

This clone appeared once. This chain connects TRBV28 to TRBJ2-1; D is uncertain. The V end was cut by 4 bases, the J end by 4 bases, with 5 bases between. From germline, CDR1 is MDHEN and CDR2 SYDVKM. The length of the CDR3 is 12 residues. The CDR3 sequence: CASSSQYNEQFF. CDR3 DNA: TGTGCCAGCAGTTCCCAGTACAATGAGCAGTTCTTC. Complete variable domain (other parts from reference TRBV28 and TRBJ2-1): DVKVTQSSRYLVKRTGEKVFLECVQDMDHENMFWYRQDPGLGLRLIYFSYDVKMKEKGDIPEGYSVSREKKERFSLILESASTNQTSMYLCASSSQYNEQFFGPGTRLTVL.

V gene TRBV9 combines with J gene TRBJ1-2, with a weak D call TRBD1 (5 bases). The CDR3 loop spans 13 amino acids. In germline, CDR1 is SGDLS, CDR2 YYNGEE. V dropped 3 bases and J dropped 0 bases, with 6 bases sitting between them. In DNA form, the CDR3 reads TGTGCCAGCAGCGAACAGGCTAACTATGGCTACACCTTC. Protein: CASSEQANYGYTF.

In DNA form, the CDR3 reads TGTGCCAGCAGCTTTAAAGGACAGGGGGGTGGGGGCTACACCTTC. Amino acid sequence: CASSFKGQGGGGYTF. This rearrangement joins TRBV7-9 to TRBJ1-2; 10 nucleotides line up with TRBD1. The V gene end was trimmed by 3 bases and the J gene end by 8 bases; junction bases not matched to a gene: 9. Germline CDR1 and CDR2: SEHNR and FQNEAQ (reference sequence). The CDR3 is made up of 15 amino acids.

This sequence joins TRBV5-1 and TRBJ1-1, with 12 nucleotides matching TRBD1. The trim removed 4 bases at V and 4 bases at J, leaving 8 bases unmatched. The CDR3 has 16 amino acids. Germline V CDR1 and CDR2: SGHRS, YFSETQ. The CDR3 spells CASSPTGTGGLTEAFF. For the CDR3, the DNA is TGCGCCAGCAGCCCGACCGGGACAGGGGGCCTCACTGAAGCTTTCTTT.

The gene calls are TRBV19 and TRBJ2-1; 8 nucleotides agree with TRBD2. CDR3 length equals 14 residues. The V gene's germline CDR1 is LNHDA and CDR2 SQIVND (reference sequence). J lost 6 bases, V lost 6 bases, and 7 bases had no gene match. The CDR3 spells CASRPELAVNEQFF. The CDR3 DNA reads TGTGCCAGTAGGCCGGAACTAGCGGTCAATGAGCAGTTCTTC.

V usage is TRBV19 and J usage is TRBJ1-6; 7 bases fit TRBD1. Germline V gene sequence: CDR1 LNHDA, CDR2 SQIVND (reference sequence). The CDR3 has 15 residues. After removal of 4 bases from V and 5 bases from J, the junction contained 5 bases not matched to a gene. The CDR3 region is CASSTTGVDNSPLHF. The DNA of the CDR3 is TGTGCCAGTAGTACCACAGGGGTAGATAATTCACCCCTCCACTTT.

V gene TRBV7-9 combines with J gene TRBJ2-2; no clear D. Per the germline V gene, CDR1 is SEHNR and CDR2 is FQNEAQ (reference sequence). The CDR3 runs 17 residues. The ends were cut back, 4 bases at V and 0 bases at J, with 15 bases in the middle. CDR3 loop: CASSSPDISANTGELFF. The DNA of the CDR3 is TGTGCCAGCAGCTCCCCCGACATCTCGGCGAACACCGGGGAGCTGTTTTTT. The full variable domain, in which reference TRBV7-9 and TRBJ2-2 provide the parts outside the CDR3, is DTGVSQNPRHKITKRGQNVTFRCDPISEHNRLYWYRQTLGQGPEFLTYFQNEAQLEKSRLLSDRFSAERPKGSFSTLEIQRTEQGDSAMYLCASSSPDISANTGELFFGEGSRLTVL.

The CDR3 bases are TGCGCCAGCAGCTTGGGAGATTGGGAGACCCAGTACTTC. Translation gives CASSLGDWETQYF. The rearrangement joins TRBV5-1 to TRBJ2-5; D ambiguous. Looked up from germline, CDR1 is SGHRS and CDR2 is YFSETQ. The CDR3 extends over 13 amino acids. The V end was cut by 0 bases, the J end by 5 bases, with 8 bases between.

The J gene is TRBJ2-7, the V gene TRBV2; 12 bases fit TRBD2. The junction had 16 bases not matched to a gene; V was cut back by 7 bases and J by 0 bases. The germline gives CDR1 SNHLY, CDR2 FYNNEI. The CDR3 runs to 19 residues. The CDR3 nucleotides read TGTGCCAGCATTTGGGGGGAGCCGAAACTAGCGGGAGGCTCCTACGAGCAGTACTTC. Its protein product is CASIWGEPKLAGGSYEQYF.

V is TRBV27 and J is TRBJ1-6; D is ambiguous. This CDR3 has 13 amino acids. V shed 3 bases and J shed 7 bases, with 7 bases lying between them. CDR1 MNHEY and CDR2 SMNVEV come from the germline V gene (reference sequence). This CDR3 is CASSLRANSPLHF. CDR3 DNA: TGTGCCAGCAGTTTGAGGGCCAATTCACCCCTCCACTTT.

CDR3 bases: TGTGCCAGCAGTTTAAGAGGGACTGGCGGCTACACCTTC. It specifies CASSLRGTGGYTF. V gene TRBV2 combines with J gene TRBJ1-2; possibly TRBD1 for D (5 bases). The germline CDR1 and CDR2 sequences are SNHLY and FYNNEI. The CDR3 consists of 13 residues. V was trimmed by 5 bases and J by 8 bases, leaving 15 bases between them.

V is TRBV7-2 and J is TRBJ2-1; D remains unclear. The CDR3 is made up of 14 amino acids. Germline assignment: CDR1 SGHTA and CDR2 FQGNSA. Trimming pared 2 bases from V and 7 bases from J, leaving 12 bases between. The chain's CDR3 is CASSLLPVQNEQFF. The CDR3 coding sequence is TGTGCCAGCAGCTTATTGCCGGTTCAAAATGAGCAGTTCTTC.

This clone was counted once. The gene calls are TRBV7-2 and TRBJ1-3, with 7 bases matching TRBD1. CDR3 size: 16 residues. V shed 3 bases, J shed 2 bases, and the junction held 7 bases outside the gene matches. In germline, CDR1 is SGHTA, CDR2 FQGNSA. The CDR3 region is CASSFRQGFTGNTIYF. In DNA, the CDR3 is TGTGCCAGCAGCTTCCGACAGGGCTTCACTGGAAACACCATATATTTT. Full variable domain (remainder filled in from reference TRBV7-2 and TRBJ1-3): GAGVSQSPSNKVTEKGKDVELRCDPISGHTALYWYRQSLGQGLEFLIYFQGNSAPDKSGLPSDRFSAERTGGSVSTLTIQRTQQEDSAVYLCASSFRQGFTGNTIYFGEGSWLTVV.

This clone was counted a single time. The rearrangement links TRBV18 to TRBJ2-7; 7 nucleotides line up with TRBD1. There are 13 residues in the CDR3. The trim removed 0 bases at V and 6 bases at J, leaving 2 bases unmatched. The V gene's germline CDR1 is KGHSH and CDR2 LQKENI. CDR3 residues: CASSPPGGSEQYF. CDR3 sequence (DNA): TGTGCCAGCTCACCACCAGGGGGCAGCGAGCAGTACTTC.

This clone was seen a handful of times. The J gene is TRBJ2-2, the V gene TRBV2; 7 positions match TRBD2. Germline CDR1 SNHLY, CDR2 FYNNEI. CDR3 length: 14 residues. V lost 4 bases, J lost 4 bases, and 3 bases stayed unmatched. CDR3 DNA sequence: TGTGCCAGCAGTGGGGGGAGGGGCACCGGGGAGCTGTTTTTT. Amino acids: CASSGGRGTGELFF.

This clone was recorded only once. The chain joins TRBV28 to TRBJ1-5; TRBD1 matches at 8 bases. The CDR3 totals 16 residues. The V gene's germline CDR1 is MDHEN and CDR2 SYDVKM. V shed 6 bases and J 0 bases; nucleotides not matched to a gene: 7. The CDR3 is CASRRGTGDSNQPQHF. CDR3 DNA sequence: TGTGCCAGCAGGAGAGGGACAGGCGATAGCAATCAGCCCCAGCATTTT.

The chain carries TRBV5-1 and TRBJ1-3; unclear D gene. Germline-derived CDR1 and CDR2 are SGHRS and YFSETQ. V lost 1 base and J lost 0, with 8 bases in between. This CDR3 spans 15 amino acids. The CDR3 DNA reads TGCGCCAGCAGCTTGACAACTAGCTCTGGAAACACCATATATTTT. This translates into CASSLTTSSGNTIYF.

The V gene is TRBV2, the J gene TRBJ1-5, with 8 bases fitting TRBD1. The CDR3 sequence is 15 residues long. Germline CDR1 reads SNHLY; CDR2 reads FYNNEI. Trimming took 6 bases from V and 9 from J; bases not matched to a gene: 13. The CDR3 region is CASRLGTGPNRPQHF. The CDR3 bases are TGTGCCAGCAGACTAGGGACAGGCCCCAACCGGCCCCAGCATTTT.

This clone was counted a few times. The V gene is TRBV11-2, the J gene TRBJ2-7, with D unresolved. Germline CDR1 SGHAT, CDR2 FQNNGV. V lost 2 bases and J lost 7, with 9 bases in between. The CDR3 has 12 amino acids. CDR3 nucleotide sequence: TGTGCCAGCAGCTTAATAGTGAGGGAGCAGTACTTC. This gives the protein CASSLIVREQYF.

This clone was observed a single time. J is TRBJ2-7 and V is TRBV11-2; TRBD2 matches 7 bases. Trimming removed 3 bases from V and 6 bases from J; junction bases left unmatched: 5. The CDR3 extends over 13 amino acids. The germline V gene has CDR1 SGHAT and CDR2 FQNNGV. CDR3: CASSLSGGGEQYF. CDR3 DNA sequence: TGTGCCAGCAGCTTGTCGGGGGGAGGCGAGCAGTACTTC.

This clone has just one count. V and J are TRBV18 and TRBJ2-3; D is ambiguous. Germline CDR1 and CDR2: KGHSH and LQKENI. V was clipped by 3 bases and J by 5 bases, with 3 bases between them. This CDR3 has 11 amino acids. The CDR3 spells CASSPQDTQYF. CDR3 coding DNA: TGTGCCAGCTCACCCCAAGATACGCAGTATTTT.

The chain joins TRBV2 to TRBJ2-7; TRBD1 matches 9 bases. Germline loops: CDR1 SNHLY, CDR2 FYNNEI. The junction had 23 bases not matched to a gene; V was cut back by 2 bases and J by 6 bases. This CDR3 is 20 amino acids long. For the CDR3, the DNA is TGTGCCAGCAGTGAAAGGAACAGGGGGCAATCGGGACGGCAGAGGGGCGAGCAGTACTTC. This codes for CASSERNRGQSGRQRGEQYF.

This chain joins TRBV27 and TRBJ2-1; D might be TRBD1 (6 bases). Looked up from germline, CDR1 is MNHEY and CDR2 is SMNVEV (reference sequence). There are 16 residues in the CDR3. V lost 3 bases to trimming and J lost 5 bases, with 17 bases between them. Written as DNA, the CDR3 is TGTGCCAGCAGTTTTGGTCCTAGGGGGTACAACAATGAGCAGTTCTTC. Protein product: CASSFGPRGYNNEQFF.

This clone was recorded only once. V and J are TRBV18 and TRBJ1-3; D perhaps matches TRBD1 (5 bases). The germline V and J ends were trimmed by 6 bases and 0 bases, with 15 bases remaining between them. This CDR3 has 16 residues. CDR1 is KGHSH, CDR2 LQKENI, per germline. CDR3 sequence: CASSLGQGLSGNTIYF. The CDR3, as DNA: TGTGCCAGCTCCTTAGGGCAGGGCCTCTCTGGAAACACCATATATTTT.

This chain connects TRBV6-5 to TRBJ2-5; possibly TRBD1 for D (5 bases). V was shortened by 3 bases and J by 2 bases, with 7 bases between the two germline ends. Germline V CDR1 and CDR2: MNHEY, SVGAGI. CDR3 length: 13 amino acids. CDR3 protein: CASSYGQQETQYF. The CDR3 coding sequence is TGTGCCAGCAGTTATGGACAACAAGAGACCCAGTACTTC.

The rearrangement joins TRBV7-8 to TRBJ2-7, with D uncertain. This CDR3 region has 16 residues. The germline V gene encodes CDR1 SGHVS and CDR2 FQNEAQ. V was trimmed by 2 bases and J by 3 bases, leaving 17 bases between them. The CDR3 region is CASSLKSSVRFYEQYF. In DNA form, the CDR3 reads TGTGCCAGCAGCTTAAAATCCTCGGTTCGTTTCTACGAGCAGTACTTC.

The J gene is TRBJ1-2, the V gene TRBV19; D possibly corresponds to TRBD1 (6 bases). CDR3 size: 14 residues. V was shortened by 5 bases and J by 6 bases, with 16 bases between the two germline ends. CDR1 and CDR2 (germline): LNHDA, SQIVND (reference sequence). CDR3 residues: CASSLRTAKDGYTF. CDR3 nucleotide sequence: TGTGCCAGTAGTCTCCGGACAGCGAAAGATGGCTACACCTTC.

The CDR3 is CASSWRSGGYRTYEQYF. In nucleotides, the CDR3 is TGTGCCAGCAGCTGGCGCTCGGGGGGCTATCGGACCTACGAGCAGTACTTC. The chain couples TRBV7-2 to TRBJ2-7, with D perhaps TRBD2 (7 bases). Germline V gene data show CDR1 as SGHTA and CDR2 as FQGNSA. V lost 4 bases to trimming and J lost 2 bases, with 21 bases between them. There are 17 residues in the CDR3.

The CDR3 here is CASSLWAPGVAGDTYNEQFF. As DNA, the CDR3 is TGTGCCAGCAGTTTATGGGCCCCTGGGGTAGCGGGGGATACCTACAATGAGCAGTTCTTC. This rearrangement joins TRBV27 to TRBJ2-1, with 9 bases that match TRBD2. The trim removed 1 base at V and 2 bases at J, leaving 15 bases unmatched. Germline V lookup: CDR1 MNHEY, CDR2 SMNVEV (reference sequence). CDR3 size: 20 residues.